The T cell receptor (beta chain) under discussion was sequenced for a study of OX40 agonist ivuxolimab in advanced cancers. Across the whole study: Three partial responders included one hepatocellular carcinoma patient and two cutaneous melanoma patients.

The germline V and J ends were trimmed by 5 bases and 4 bases, with 14 bases remaining between them. Germline CDR1 is SGHTA and CDR2 is FQGTGA. This CDR3 region has 15 residues. TCRdb's table, derived via immunoSEQ multiplex PCR, lists solely in-frame clones and lacks some. Of tens of thousands of clones in the sample, under 80% are singletons; the top ten hold approximately 9.7%. This clone was seen only a few times. The clonotype was recovered from an adult with an advanced solid tumor such as melanoma, head and neck, liver or kidney cancer. The specimen comprised CD4+ or CD8+ T cells sorted from blood, sampled in a trial of the OX40 agonist ivuxolimab. This rearrangement joins TRBV7-3 to TRBJ2-2; D could derive from TRBD1 or TRBD2 (5 bases each). The CDR3 spells CASSRGAPGTGELFF. CDR3 DNA sequence: TGTGCCAGCAGCCGAGGGGCGCCGGGCACCGGGGAGCTGTTTTTT.